This T cell receptor beta chain was captured in a study of shared clonotypes between healthy human individuals. The germline V gene has CDR1 LGHNA and CDR2 YSLEER. The CDR3 runs to 15 residues. Germline trimming cut 5 bases from V and 3 bases from J; bases unmatched to any gene: 6. TCRdb's copy holds only in-frame clones and misses some; the assay was immunoSEQ multiplex PCR. The sample shows some 1,900,000 clones, less than 95% of them seen only once. Study observations and caveats: It was observed that 5% to 6.5% of naive CD4 clonotypes were shared across a handful of donors. Generation of non-shared clonotypes was less probable than generation of clonotypes shared by all four donors.

CD45RO negativity and positive selection for CCR7 defined naive CD8 cells, a population that excluded terminally differentiated effector memory CD45RA+ cells. As to this clone: What it binds is unknown.

The source is a man between 18 and 35 years old in good health. The material sequenced was naive CD8+ T cells sorted from blood. The chain joins TRBV4-3 to TRBJ2-7, with 11 bases matching TRBD2. CDR3 coding DNA: TGCGCCAGCAGCTCCGGACTAGCGGGCCACTACGAGCAGTACTTC. This translates into CASSSGLAGHYEQYF.